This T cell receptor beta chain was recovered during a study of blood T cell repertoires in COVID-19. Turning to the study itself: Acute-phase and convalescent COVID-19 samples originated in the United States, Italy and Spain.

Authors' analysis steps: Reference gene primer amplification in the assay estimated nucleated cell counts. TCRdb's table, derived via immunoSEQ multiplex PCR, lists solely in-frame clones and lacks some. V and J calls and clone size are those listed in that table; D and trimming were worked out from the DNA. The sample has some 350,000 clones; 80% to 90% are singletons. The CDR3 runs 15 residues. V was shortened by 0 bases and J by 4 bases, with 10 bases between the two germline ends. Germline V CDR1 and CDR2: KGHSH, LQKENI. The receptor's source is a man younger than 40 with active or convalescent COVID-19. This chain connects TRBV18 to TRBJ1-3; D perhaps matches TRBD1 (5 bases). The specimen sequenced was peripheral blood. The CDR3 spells CASSPPGRGGNTIYF. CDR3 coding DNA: TGTGCCAGCTCACCACCGGGTAGGGGCGGAAACACCATATATTTT.